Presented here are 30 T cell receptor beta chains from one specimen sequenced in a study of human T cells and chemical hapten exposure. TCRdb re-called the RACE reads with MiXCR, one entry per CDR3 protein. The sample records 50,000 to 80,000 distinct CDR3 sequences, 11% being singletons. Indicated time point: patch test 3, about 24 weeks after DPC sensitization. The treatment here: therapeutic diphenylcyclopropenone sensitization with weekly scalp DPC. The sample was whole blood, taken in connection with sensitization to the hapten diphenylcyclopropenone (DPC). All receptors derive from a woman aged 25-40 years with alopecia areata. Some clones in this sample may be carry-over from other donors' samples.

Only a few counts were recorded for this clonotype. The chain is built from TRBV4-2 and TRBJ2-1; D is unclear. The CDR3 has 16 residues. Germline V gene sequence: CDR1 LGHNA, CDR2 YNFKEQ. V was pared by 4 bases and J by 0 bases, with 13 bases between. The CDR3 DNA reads TGTGCCAGCAGCCGACTTGACCTAAGCTCCTACAATGAGCAGTTCTTC. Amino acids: CASSRLDLSSYNEQFF.

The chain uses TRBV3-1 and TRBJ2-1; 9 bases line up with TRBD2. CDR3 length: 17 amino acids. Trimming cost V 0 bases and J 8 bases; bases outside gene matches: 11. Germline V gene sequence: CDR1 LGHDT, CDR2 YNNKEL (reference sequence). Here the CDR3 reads CASSQDRSGGSLYEQFF. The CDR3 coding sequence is TGTGCCAGCAGCCAAGATCGGAGCGGGGGGTCACTCTATGAGCAGTTCTTC.

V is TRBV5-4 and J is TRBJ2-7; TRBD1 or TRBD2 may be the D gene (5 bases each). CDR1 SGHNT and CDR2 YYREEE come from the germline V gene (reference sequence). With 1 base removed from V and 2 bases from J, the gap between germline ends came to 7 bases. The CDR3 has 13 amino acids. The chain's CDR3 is CASSLRGAYEQYF. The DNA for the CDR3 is TGTGCCAGCAGCTTGAGAGGGGCCTACGAGCAGTACTTC.

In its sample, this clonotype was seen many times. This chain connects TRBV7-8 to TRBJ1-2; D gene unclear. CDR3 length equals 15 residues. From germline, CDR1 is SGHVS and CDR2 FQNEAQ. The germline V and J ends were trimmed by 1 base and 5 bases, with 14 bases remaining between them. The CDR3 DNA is TGTGCCAGCAGCTTAGATCTGGGGATCCCTTATGGCTACACCTTC. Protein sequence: CASSLDLGIPYGYTF.

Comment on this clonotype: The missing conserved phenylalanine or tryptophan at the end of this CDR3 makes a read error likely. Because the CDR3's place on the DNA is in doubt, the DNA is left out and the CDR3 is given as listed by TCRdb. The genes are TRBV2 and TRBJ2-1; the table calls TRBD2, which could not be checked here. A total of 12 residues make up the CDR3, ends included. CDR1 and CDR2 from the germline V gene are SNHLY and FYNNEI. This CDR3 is CASSRLLAGVVI.

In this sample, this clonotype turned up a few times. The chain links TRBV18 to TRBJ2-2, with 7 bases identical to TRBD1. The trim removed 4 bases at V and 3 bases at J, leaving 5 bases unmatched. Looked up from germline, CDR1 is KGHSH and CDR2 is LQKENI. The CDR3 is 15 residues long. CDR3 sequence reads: CASSLDRADTGELFF. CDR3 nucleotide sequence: TGTGCCAGCTCACTCGACAGGGCCGACACCGGGGAGCTGTTTTTT.

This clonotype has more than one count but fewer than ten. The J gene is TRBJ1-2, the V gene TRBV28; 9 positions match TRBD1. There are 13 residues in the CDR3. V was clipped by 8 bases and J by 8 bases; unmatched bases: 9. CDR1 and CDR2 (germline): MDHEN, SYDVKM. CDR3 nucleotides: TGTGCCAGCCACGCACAGGGGGCCGACGGCTACACCTTC. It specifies CASHAQGADGYTF.

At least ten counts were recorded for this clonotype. The DNA of the CDR3 is TGTGCTAGTGGCCGATATAAACAGGGGCATACAGATACGCAGTATTTT. Amino acids: CASGRYKQGHTDTQYF. The chain links TRBV12-5 to TRBJ2-3; 7 nucleotides align to TRBD1. CDR3 length equals 16 residues. V shed 6 bases, J shed 3 bases, and the junction held 12 bases outside the gene matches. Germline CDR1 is LGHNT and CDR2 is FRNRAP. The variable domain in full, with the rest retrieved from reference TRBV12-5 and TRBJ2-3, is DARVTQTPRHKVTEMGQEVTMRCQPILGHNTVFWYRQTMMQGLELLAYFRNRAPLDDSGMPKDRFSAEMPDATLATLKIQPSEPRDSAVYFCASGRYKQGHTDTQYFGPGTRLTVL.

The CDR3: CASSGPGLAEQFF. In DNA, the CDR3 is TGTGCCAGCAGCGGACCGGGACTAGCGGAGCAGTTCTTC. J is TRBJ2-1 and V is TRBV7-9; TRBD2 matches at 10 bases. V shed 5 bases, J shed 10 bases, and the junction held 5 bases outside the gene matches. The CDR3 has 13 amino acids. Germline V gene data show CDR1 as SEHNR and CDR2 as FQNEAQ (reference sequence).

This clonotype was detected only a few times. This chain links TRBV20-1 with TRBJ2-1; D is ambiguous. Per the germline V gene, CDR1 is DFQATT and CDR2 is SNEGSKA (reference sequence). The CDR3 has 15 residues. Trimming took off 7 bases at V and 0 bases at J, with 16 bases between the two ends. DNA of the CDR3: TGCAGTGAAGAAAGATGGTCAAGCTCCTACAATGAGCAGTTCTTC. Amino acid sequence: CSEERWSSSYNEQFF.

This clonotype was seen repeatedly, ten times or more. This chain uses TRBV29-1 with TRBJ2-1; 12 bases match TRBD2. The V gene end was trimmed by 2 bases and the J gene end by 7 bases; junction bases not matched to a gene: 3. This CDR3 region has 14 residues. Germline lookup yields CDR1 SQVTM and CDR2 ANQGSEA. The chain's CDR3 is CSVELLAGGNEQFF. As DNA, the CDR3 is TGCAGCGTTGAATTACTAGCGGGAGGAAATGAGCAGTTCTTC.

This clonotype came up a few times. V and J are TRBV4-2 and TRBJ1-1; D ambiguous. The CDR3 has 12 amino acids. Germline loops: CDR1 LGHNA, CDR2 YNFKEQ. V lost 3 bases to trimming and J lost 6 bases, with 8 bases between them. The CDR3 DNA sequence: TGTGCCAGCAGCCATGATGGGCCTGAAGCTTTCTTT. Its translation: CASSHDGPEAFF.

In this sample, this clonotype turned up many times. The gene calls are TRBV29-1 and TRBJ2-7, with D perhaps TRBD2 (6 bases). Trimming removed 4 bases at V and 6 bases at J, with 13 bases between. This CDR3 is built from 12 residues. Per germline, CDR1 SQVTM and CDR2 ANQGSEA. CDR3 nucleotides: TGCAGCGTTGTCCCGTCGGGGGTCGAGCAGTACTTC. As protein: CSVVPSGVEQYF.

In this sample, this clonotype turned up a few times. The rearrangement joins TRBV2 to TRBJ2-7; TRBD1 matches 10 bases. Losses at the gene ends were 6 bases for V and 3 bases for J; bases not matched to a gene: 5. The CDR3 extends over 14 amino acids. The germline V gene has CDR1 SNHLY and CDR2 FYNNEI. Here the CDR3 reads CASRSGTGVYEQYF. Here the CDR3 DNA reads TGTGCCAGCAGATCCGGGACAGGGGTCTACGAGCAGTACTTC. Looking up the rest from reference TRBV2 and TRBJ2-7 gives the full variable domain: EPEVTQTPSHQVTQMGQEVILRCVPISNHLYFYWYRQILGQKVEFLVSFYNNEISEKSEIFDDQFSVERPDGSNFTLKIRSTKLEDSAMYFCASRSGTGVYEQYFGPGTRLTVT.

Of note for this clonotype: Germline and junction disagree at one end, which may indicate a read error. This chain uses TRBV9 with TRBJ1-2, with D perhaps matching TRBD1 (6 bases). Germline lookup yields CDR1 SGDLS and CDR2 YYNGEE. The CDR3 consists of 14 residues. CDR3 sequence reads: CASSQNTYRDGYTF. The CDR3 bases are TGTGCCAGCAGCCAAAACACCTACAGGGATGGGTACACCTTC.

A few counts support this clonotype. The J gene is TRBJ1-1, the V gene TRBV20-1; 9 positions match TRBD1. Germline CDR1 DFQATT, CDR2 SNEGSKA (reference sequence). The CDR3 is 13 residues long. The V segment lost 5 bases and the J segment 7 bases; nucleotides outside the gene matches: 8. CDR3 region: CSAARDRENEAFF. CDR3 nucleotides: TGCAGTGCTGCCCGGGACAGGGAGAATGAAGCTTTCTTT.

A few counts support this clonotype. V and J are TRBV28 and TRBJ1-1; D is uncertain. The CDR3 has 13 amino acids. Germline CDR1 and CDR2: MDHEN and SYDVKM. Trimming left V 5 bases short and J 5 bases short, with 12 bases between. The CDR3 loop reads CASSQVGSTEAFF. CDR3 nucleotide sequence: TGTGCCAGCAGTCAGGTGGGGAGTACTGAAGCTTTCTTT.

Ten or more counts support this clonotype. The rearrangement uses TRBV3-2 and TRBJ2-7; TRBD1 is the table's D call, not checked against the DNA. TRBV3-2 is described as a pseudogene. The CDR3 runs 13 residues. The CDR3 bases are TGTGCCAGCAGCCACTTCTGGGGGGACGAGCAGTACTTC. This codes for CASSHFWGDEQYF.

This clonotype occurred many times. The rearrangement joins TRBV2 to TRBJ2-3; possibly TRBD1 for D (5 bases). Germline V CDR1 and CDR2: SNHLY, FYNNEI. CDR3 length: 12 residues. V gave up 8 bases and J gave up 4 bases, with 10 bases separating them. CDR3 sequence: CASGAVPDTQYF. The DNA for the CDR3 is TGTGCCAGCGGGGCGGTCCCAGATACGCAGTATTTT.

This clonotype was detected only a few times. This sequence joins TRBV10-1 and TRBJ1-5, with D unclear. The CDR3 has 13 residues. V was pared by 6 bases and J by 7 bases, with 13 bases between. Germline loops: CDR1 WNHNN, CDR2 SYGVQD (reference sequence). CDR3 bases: TGCGCCAGCAGCCCCGGTCCCGGCCAGCCCCAGCATTTT. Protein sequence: CASSPGPGQPQHF.

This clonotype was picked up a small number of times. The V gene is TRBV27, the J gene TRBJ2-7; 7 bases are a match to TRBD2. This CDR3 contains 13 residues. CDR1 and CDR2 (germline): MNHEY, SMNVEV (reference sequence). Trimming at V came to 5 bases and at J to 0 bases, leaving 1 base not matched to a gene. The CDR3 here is CASSRGSSYEQYF. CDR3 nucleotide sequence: TGTGCCAGCAGTCGCGGGAGCTCCTACGAGCAGTACTTC.

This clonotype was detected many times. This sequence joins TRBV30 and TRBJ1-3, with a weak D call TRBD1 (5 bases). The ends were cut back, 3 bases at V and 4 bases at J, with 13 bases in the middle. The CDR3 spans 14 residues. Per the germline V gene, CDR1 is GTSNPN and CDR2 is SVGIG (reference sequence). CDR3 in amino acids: CAWRGRESGNTIYF. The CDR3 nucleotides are TGTGCCTGGAGGGGCAGGGAGAGCGGAAACACCATATATTTT.

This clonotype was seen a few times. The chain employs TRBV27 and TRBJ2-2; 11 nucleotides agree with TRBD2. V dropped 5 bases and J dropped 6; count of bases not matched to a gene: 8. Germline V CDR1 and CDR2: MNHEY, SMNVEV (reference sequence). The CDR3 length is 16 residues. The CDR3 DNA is TGTGCCAGCAGTCAACTACTAGCGGGAGTTCCCGGGGAGCTGTTTTTT. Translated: CASSQLLAGVPGELFF.

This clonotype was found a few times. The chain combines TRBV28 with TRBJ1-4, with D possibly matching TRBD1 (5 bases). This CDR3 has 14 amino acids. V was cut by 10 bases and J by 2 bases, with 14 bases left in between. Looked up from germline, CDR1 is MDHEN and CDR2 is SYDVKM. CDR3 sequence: CATSVGVTNEKLFF. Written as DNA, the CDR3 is TGTGCCACCTCGGTGGGGGTGACTAATGAAAAACTGTTTTTT.

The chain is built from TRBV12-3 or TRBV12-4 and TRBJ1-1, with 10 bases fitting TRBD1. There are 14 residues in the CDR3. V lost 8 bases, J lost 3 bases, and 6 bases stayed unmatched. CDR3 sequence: CASRPGQGDTEAFF. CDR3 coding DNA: TGTGCCAGCCGCCCAGGACAGGGGGACACTGAAGCTTTCTTT.

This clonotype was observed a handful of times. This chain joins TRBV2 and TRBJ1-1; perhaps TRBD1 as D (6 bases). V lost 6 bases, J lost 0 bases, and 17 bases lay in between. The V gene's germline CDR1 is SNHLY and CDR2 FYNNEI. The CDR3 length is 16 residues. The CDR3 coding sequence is TGTGCCAGCAGCGGACCGGGACACAATTTGAACACTGAAGCTTTCTTT. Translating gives CASSGPGHNLNTEAFF.

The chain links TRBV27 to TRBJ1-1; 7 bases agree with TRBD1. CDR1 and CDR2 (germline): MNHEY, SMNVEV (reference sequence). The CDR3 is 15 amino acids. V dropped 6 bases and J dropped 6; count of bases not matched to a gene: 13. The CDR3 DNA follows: TGTGCCAGCAGGCCAAGACAGGGAATCTCCTCTGAAGCTTTCTTT. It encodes CASRPRQGISSEAFF.

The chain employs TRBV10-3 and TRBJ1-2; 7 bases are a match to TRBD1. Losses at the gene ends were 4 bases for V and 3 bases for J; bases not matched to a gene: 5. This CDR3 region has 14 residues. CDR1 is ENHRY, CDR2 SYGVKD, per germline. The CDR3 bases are TGTGCCATCAGTGGGGACAGTGGGTACTATGGCTACACCTTC. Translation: CAISGDSGYYGYTF.

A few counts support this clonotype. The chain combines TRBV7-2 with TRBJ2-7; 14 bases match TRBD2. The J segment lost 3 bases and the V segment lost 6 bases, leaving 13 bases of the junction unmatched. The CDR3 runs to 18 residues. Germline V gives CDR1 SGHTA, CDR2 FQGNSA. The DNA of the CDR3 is TGTGCCAGCAGTCAAGGGCGCCGAGGACTAGCGGGAGGCTACGAGCAGTACTTC. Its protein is CASSQGRRGLAGGYEQYF.

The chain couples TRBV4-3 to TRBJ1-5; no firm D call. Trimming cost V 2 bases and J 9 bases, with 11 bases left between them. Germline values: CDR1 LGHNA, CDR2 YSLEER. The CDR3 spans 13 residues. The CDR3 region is CASSQPDRRPQHF. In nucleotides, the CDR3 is TGCGCCAGCAGCCAACCGGACCGTCGGCCCCAGCATTTT.